This TCR beta chain emerged from a study of neurological immune-mediated disorders (dated by TCRdb to the late 2010s). Context from the whole study: Among the approximately 34 multiple sclerosis patients, relapsing-remitting MS was present in about 31 and secondary progressive MS was present in 3. The 90 to 110 TCR-beta libraries covered PBMC samples along with longitudinal samples, technical triplicates, and paired sorted CD4+ and CD8+ T-cell subsets. The cohort was made up of about 65 subjects, consisting of some 14 HAM/TSP patients, roughly 35 multiple sclerosis patients and roughly 20 healthy controls. Peripheral blood TCR-beta repertoires from patients with HTLV-I-associated myelopathy (HAM/TSP), patients with multiple sclerosis, and healthy controls were compared in the study using UMI-based sequencing.

Unsorted PBMC libraries were generated from 2 million PBMCs stored in RNAlater at -80 °C until RNA extraction. Multiple sclerosis patients were enrolled in a US clinical protocol evaluating disease progression by magnetic resonance imaging. Peripheral blood was subjected to Ficoll-Hypaque density gradient centrifugation to isolate PBMCs, which were then cryopreserved in liquid nitrogen. The CDR3 numbers 11 residues from cysteine through phenylalanine. The only DNA kept is the CDR3, 33 bases in frame from the first base. V lost 8 bases and J lost 6 bases; the stretch between them is 13 bases long. CDR1 SQVTM and CDR2 ANQGSEA were looked up in the germline V gene. This clonotype came up many times. There is no known antigen for this receptor. Base qualities are missing; no much larger clone stands one base away. Paper-wide results and their limitations: No clinical or MRI features were associated with the MS cluster, and the authors said that larger cohorts are needed. No identical CDR3 amino acid sequences were found to be shared among expanded clones across subjects, suggesting that TCR-beta repertoires were private in all groups. Repertoires from 18 of 34 MS patients were grouped by phylogenetic analysis into a cluster of related CDR3 sequences, suggesting a possible repertoire-level signature. TCR clonal expansion was greatest in HAM/TSP patients and smallest in MS patients, who ranked below even healthy controls.

cDNA synthesis used template-switch 5'RACE with a primer carrying a 10-nucleotide random unique molecular identifier tagging each TCR transcript. Every sequencing run yielded over 160 million TCR-beta sequences covering 15-18 subjects. The RNeasy kit was used to extract total RNA. Using the KAPA Real-time Library Amplification kit, TCR-beta VDJ regions were amplified with primers for the TCR constant region and the 5'RACE anchor. Sample indexes and Illumina adaptors were added in a first PCR, and a second PCR then increased library yield. After Ampure bead purification, the TCR product of roughly 650 bp was size-selected on a 2% E-gel SizeSelection system. Before pooling, libraries had their quality checked on a Bioanalyzer, their concentration measured with Qubit, and their quantity determined with the Kapa Library Quantification kit. An Illumina HiSeq 2500 was used to sequence the libraries paired-end at 2 x 150 bp. To increase sequence diversity, about 25-31% phiX was spiked into each library pool. On the authors' methods: Quality-filtered reads were processed with the UMI-based MiGEC pipeline, which removed over 75% of raw TCR sequences during error correction. VDJ genes were aligned to IMGT germline references, and each clonotype was defined by a unique CDR3 amino acid sequence together with V-J genes. Clonal expansion, Shannon diversity and CDR3 relatedness were evaluated with VDJtools (CalcPairwiseDistances, ClusterSamples), while phylogenetic trees were built in CLCbio workbench. Clones with at least 8 unique UMIs were defined as expanded, with this threshold being based on coefficient-of-variation modelling across technical triplicates. The public reads were reanalyzed by TCRdb: fastp trimming at Q25, MiXCR alignment, in-frame beta chains only. Each entry is one CDR3 protein sequence, shown with its most common DNA and genes. The V and J calls were not made by the authors but by TCRdb's processing. This sample gives 65,000 to 80,000 distinct CDR3 sequences in total; under 5.5% of them show up just once. Roughly 2% of the sample is held by the ten biggest clonotypes.

Source material: PBMCs. The rearranged chain carries TRBV29-1 and TRBJ1-2; the D segment cannot be called with confidence. The sequence was collected from a woman aged 70-85 years with multiple sclerosis. CDR3 reads: CSTREGNGYTF. The nucleotide sequence reads as follows: TGCAGCACCCGTGAGGGTAATGGCTACACCTTC.